The sequence of this T cell receptor beta chain was determined in a study of T-cell reconstitution after alpha-beta-depleted transplantation in children. Study findings and constraints: When one year had passed after transplant, most T-cell counts and diversity came from newly produced T cells. Reported findings indicate that, about two months after transplant, alpha-beta T cells came from several hundred expanded clones, which were derived from non-depleted graft cells.

Trimming took 0 bases from V and 0 from J, leaving 9 bases between them. The CDR3 runs 16 residues. CDR1 and CDR2 from the germline V gene are LGHNA and YNFKEQ. This clonotype was detected many times. Its matching antigen is unknown. Unique molecular identifiers featured in how the TCRbeta library was prepared. TCRdb processed the PCR reads anew with MiXCR; each CDR3 protein has one entry. The sample holds around 15,000 distinct CDR3 sequences, about 5.3% seen once. The sequencing used PBMCs, collected before TCRalphabeta/CD19-depleted stem cell transplant. This clonotype originated in a boy younger than 18 with acute lymphoblastic leukemia, due to receive a stem cell transplant. V usage is TRBV4-2 and J usage is TRBJ2-4; D uncertain. The CDR3 DNA reads as TGTGCCAGCAGCCAAGACCAAGGTCTAGCCAAAAACATTCAGTACTTC. Encoded protein: CASSQDQGLAKNIQYF.